Reported below is one TCR beta chain. Its antigen is not known. This record comes from a study of T cell responses to AZD1222 COVID-19 vaccine. Study observations and caveats: Regions left unmutated in variants are reportedly the target of nearly half of spike-specific TCRs. Baseline antibody screening turned up just a handful of seropositive AZD1222 recipients.

CDR1 and CDR2 (germline): ENHRY, SYGVKD. The CDR3 is made up of 12 amino acids. Trimming left V 8 bases short and J 2 bases short, with 9 bases between. Sequenced by immunoSEQ multiplex PCR; TCRdb stores in-frame clones only, minus some. The table includes about 140,000 clones, approximately 85% detected once. Source: peripheral blood, taken on day 0 of AZD1222 vaccination. The origin of this receptor is an adult in good health. The chain has TRBV10-3 and TRBJ1-2, with a weak D call TRBD1 (5 bases). The CDR3 loop is CAIGGGNYGYTF. In nucleotides, the CDR3 is TGTGCCATCGGCGGGGGAAACTATGGCTACACCTTC.